The 8 T cell receptor beta chains below were found in one sample sequenced in a study of blood T cells in healthy people across ages. A sample-barcoded 5' primer and a J-beta primer mix were used in a second PCR of roughly 7 to 11 cycles. TCRdb independently ran MiXCR on the 5' RACE reads; one entry per CDR3 protein. The sample has some 900,000 distinct CDR3 sequences; 25% to 30% are singletons. Sequencing was done on a sample of blood. These receptors came from a woman older than 75 in good health.

The J gene is TRBJ2-3, the V gene TRBV3-1; D is possibly TRBD2 (6 bases). V shed 0 bases and J shed 6 bases, with 19 bases lying between them. Germline loops: CDR1 LGHDT, CDR2 YNNKEL (reference sequence). The length of the CDR3 is 17 residues. The CDR3 nucleotides read TGTGCCAGCAGCCAAGAAGGTCTTAGCGGAGGGGTGGATACGCAGTATTTT. Its protein is CASSQEGLSGGVDTQYF.

This clonotype has at least ten counts. The chain links TRBV5-1 to TRBJ2-6; the D is unclear. Germline CDR1 is SGHRS and CDR2 is YFSETQ. This CDR3 contains 14 residues. Trimming took 2 bases from V and 2 from J, leaving 5 bases between them. The CDR3 region is CASSFPAGANVLTF. The CDR3, as DNA: TGCGCCAGCAGCTTCCCGGCTGGGGCCAACGTCCTGACTTTC.

This clonotype was counted many times. The genes are TRBV4-2 and TRBJ2-7; D gene uncertain. Germline assignment: CDR1 LGHNA and CDR2 YNFKEQ. V lost 0 bases and J lost 3, with 9 bases in between. The CDR3 totals 14 residues. The CDR3 DNA is TGTGCCAGCAGCCAAGATCTCTACTACTACGAGCAGTACTTC. It encodes CASSQDLYYYEQYF.

Regarding this clonotype: One base away lies a much larger clone, so this may be a sequencing read error. The rearrangement links TRBV12-3 or TRBV12-4 to TRBJ1-6; 7 bases align to TRBD1. CDR3 length: 16 residues. For the CDR3, the DNA is TGTGCCAGCAGTTTAGCAGGGGGCTCCTATAATCCACCCCTCCACTTT. Its translation: CASSLAGGSYNPPLHF.

The table lists this clonotype with a few counts. This chain uses TRBV20-1 with TRBJ1-6; 9 nucleotides agree with TRBD1. Germline trimming cut 2 bases from V and 9 bases from J; bases unmatched to any gene: 5. This CDR3 spans 14 amino acids. CDR1 DFQATT and CDR2 SNEGSKA come from the germline V gene (reference sequence). The CDR3: CSARSGTGFSPLHF. DNA of the CDR3: TGCAGTGCTAGATCCGGGACAGGGTTTTCACCCCTCCACTTT.

The V gene is TRBV12-3 or TRBV12-4, the J gene TRBJ2-7; D gene uncertain. The CDR3 is 11 amino acids. V was pared by 6 bases and J by 5 bases, with 8 bases between. The CDR3 DNA reads TGTGCCAGCAGACTCGGGCACGAGCAGTACTTC. Protein: CASRLGHEQYF.

This clonotype was recorded at least ten times. The rearrangement links TRBV5-5 to TRBJ1-2; D not certain. The CDR3 sequence is 17 residues long. V was trimmed by 4 bases and J by 3 bases, leaving 22 bases between them. Germline loops: CDR1 SGHKS, CDR2 YYEKEE (reference sequence). DNA for the CDR3: TGTGCCAGCAGCGGAGGACGTCCCCCGACCTGGGACTATGGCTACACCTTC. Protein: CASSGGRPPTWDYGYTF.

This chain uses TRBV20-1 with TRBJ2-1; D is perhaps TRBD2 (7 bases). This CDR3 region has 15 residues. V was trimmed by 5 bases and J by 13 bases, leaving 27 bases between them. Looked up from germline, CDR1 is DFQATT and CDR2 is SNEGSKA (reference sequence). The CDR3 region is CSAGGQGGVRETQFF. Written as DNA, the CDR3 is TGCAGTGCTGGGGGGCAGGGAGGGGTTCGGGAGACCCAGTTCTTC.